The next 6 T cell receptor beta chains were all read from a single sample in a study of blood T cell repertoires in COVID-19. TCRdb's table, derived via immunoSEQ multiplex PCR, lists solely in-frame clones and lacks some. Among more than 120,000 clones listed, about 90% were seen once. Sequenced sample: peripheral blood. The receptors here all came from a man aged 50 to 60 who had recovered from COVID-19.

The chain couples TRBV4-3 to TRBJ2-3; 14 nucleotides align to TRBD2. J lost 0 bases, V lost 5 bases, and 7 bases had no gene match. The CDR3 runs to 18 residues. Germline V lookup: CDR1 LGHNA, CDR2 YSLEER. Written as DNA, the CDR3 is TGCGCCAGCAGCAAGACTAGCGGGGGGGCCCTTAGCACAGATACGCAGTATTTT. This codes for CASSKTSGGALSTDTQYF.

This clone was found a few times. The chain has TRBV27 and TRBJ2-7; D is possibly TRBD2 (6 bases). V was trimmed by 7 bases and J by 0 bases, leaving 10 bases between them. Germline CDR1 and CDR2: MNHEY and SMNVEV (reference sequence). The CDR3 consists of 13 residues. The CDR3: CASKEGFSYEQYF. In nucleotides, the CDR3 is TGTGCCAGCAAGGAGGGGTTCTCCTACGAGCAGTACTTC.

The rearrangement joins TRBV19 to TRBJ1-2; D not resolved. The CDR3 has 12 amino acids. Trimming pared 3 bases from V and 7 bases from J, leaving 9 bases between. Germline CDR1 LNHDA, CDR2 SQIVND (reference sequence). DNA for the CDR3: TGTGCCAGTAGTATGGCAGGTGGTGGCTACACCTTC. Translated: CASSMAGGGYTF. Together with reference TRBV19 and TRBJ1-2, the CDR3 gives the full variable domain: DGGITQSPKYLFRKEGQNVTLSCEQNLNHDAMYWYRQDPGQGLRLIYYSQIVNDFQKGDIAEGYSVSREKKESFPLTVTSAQKNPTAFYLCASSMAGGGYTFGSGTRLTVV.

This chain's CDR3 is CASRRSMNTEAFF. The CDR3 DNA reads TGTGCCAGCAGAAGAAGCATGAACACTGAAGCTTTCTTT. This chain connects TRBV6-5 to TRBJ1-1; D unresolved. The CDR3 totals 13 residues. Germline CDR1 is MNHEY and CDR2 is SVGAGI. V lost 6 bases, J lost 0 bases, and 8 bases lay in between.

The rearrangement uses TRBV7-6 and TRBJ2-6; weak D call: TRBD1 (7 bases). CDR3 size: 18 residues. The V and J ends lost 3 bases and 0 bases respectively, with 15 bases between them. Germline-derived CDR1 and CDR2 are SGHVS and FNYEAQ. The CDR3 sequence is CASSLRQGGSSGANVLTF. CDR3 nucleotide sequence: TGTGCCAGCAGCTTGAGACAGGGAGGTTCCTCTGGGGCCAACGTCCTGACTTTC.

The V gene is TRBV12-3 or TRBV12-4, the J gene TRBJ2-7, with 8 bases identical to TRBD1. Germline trimming cut 6 bases from V and 9 bases from J; bases unmatched to any gene: 10. This CDR3 is built from 13 residues. The CDR3 sequence is CASRIEGQGVQYF. The CDR3 bases are TGTGCCAGCAGAATAGAAGGACAGGGTGTGCAGTACTTC.